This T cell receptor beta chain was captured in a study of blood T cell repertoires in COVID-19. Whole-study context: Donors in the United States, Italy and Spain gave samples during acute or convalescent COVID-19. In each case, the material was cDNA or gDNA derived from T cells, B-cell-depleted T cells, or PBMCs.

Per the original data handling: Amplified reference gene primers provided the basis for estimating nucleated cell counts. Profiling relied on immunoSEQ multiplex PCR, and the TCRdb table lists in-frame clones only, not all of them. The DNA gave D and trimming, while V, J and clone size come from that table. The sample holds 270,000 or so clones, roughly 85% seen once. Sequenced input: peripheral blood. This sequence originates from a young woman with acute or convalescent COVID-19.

As DNA, the CDR3 is TGTGCCAGCAGCTTAGTAGCTATTAATTCACCCCTCCACTTT. Translated: CASSLVAINSPLHF. V gene TRBV11-2 combines with J gene TRBJ1-6; unclear D gene. This CDR3 has 14 residues. Germline V gene data show CDR1 as SGHAT and CDR2 as FQNNGV. V was shortened by 1 base and J by 6 bases, with 7 bases between the two germline ends.